Included here is one TCR beta chain sequence, with context. The data belong to a study of T cell responses to AZD1222 COVID-19 vaccine. TCRdb keeps only in-frame clones here, not all; method: immunoSEQ multiplex PCR. The sample contains around 110,000 clones, roughly 87% of which appear only once. With 3 bases removed from V and 3 bases from J, the gap between germline ends came to 12 bases. This CDR3 is built from 15 residues. The V gene's germline CDR1 is MGHRA and CDR2 YSYEKL. Sequencing used peripheral blood, obtained on day 0 of AZD1222 vaccination. This clonotype was sampled from an adult in good health. The chain couples TRBV4-1 to TRBJ1-5, with D maybe TRBD1 (5 bases). CDR3 nucleotide sequence: TGCGCCAGCAGCCAGAGACAGAGAGCCAATCAGCCCCAGCATTTT. Translating gives CASSQRQRANQPQHF.